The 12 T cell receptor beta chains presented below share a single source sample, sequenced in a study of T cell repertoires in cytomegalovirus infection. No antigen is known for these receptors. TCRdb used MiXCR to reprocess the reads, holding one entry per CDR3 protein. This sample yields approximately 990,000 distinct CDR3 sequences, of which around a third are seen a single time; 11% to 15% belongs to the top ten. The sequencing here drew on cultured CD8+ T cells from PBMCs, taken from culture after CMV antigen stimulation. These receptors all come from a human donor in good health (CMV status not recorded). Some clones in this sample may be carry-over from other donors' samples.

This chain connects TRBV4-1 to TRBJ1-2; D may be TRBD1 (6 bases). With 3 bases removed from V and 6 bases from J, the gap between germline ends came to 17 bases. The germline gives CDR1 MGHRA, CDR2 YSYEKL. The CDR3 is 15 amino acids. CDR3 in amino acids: CASSHPGEGGDGYTF. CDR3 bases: TGCGCCAGCAGCCACCCCGGGGAGGGGGGGGATGGCTACACCTTC.

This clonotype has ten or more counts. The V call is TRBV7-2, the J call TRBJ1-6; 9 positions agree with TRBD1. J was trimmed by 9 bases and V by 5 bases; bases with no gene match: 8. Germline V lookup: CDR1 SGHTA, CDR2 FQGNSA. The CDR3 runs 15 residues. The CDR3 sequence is CASSGWTGVGSPLHF. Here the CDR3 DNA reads TGTGCCAGCAGCGGATGGACAGGGGTTGGTTCACCCCTCCACTTT.

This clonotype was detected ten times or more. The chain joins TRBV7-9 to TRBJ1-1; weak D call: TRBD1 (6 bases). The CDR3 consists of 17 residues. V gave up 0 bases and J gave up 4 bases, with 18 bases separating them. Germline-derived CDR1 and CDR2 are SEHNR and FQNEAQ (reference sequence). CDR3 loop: CASSLALRTVDVTEAFF. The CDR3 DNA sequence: TGTGCCAGCAGCTTAGCGCTCCGGACAGTCGACGTCACTGAAGCTTTCTTT. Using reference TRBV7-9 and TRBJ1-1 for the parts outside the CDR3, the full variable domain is DTGVSQNPRHKITKRGQNVTFRCDPISEHNRLYWYRQTLGQGPEFLTYFQNEAQLEKSRLLSDRFSAERPKGSFSTLEIQRTEQGDSAMYLCASSLALRTVDVTEAFFGQGTRLTVV.

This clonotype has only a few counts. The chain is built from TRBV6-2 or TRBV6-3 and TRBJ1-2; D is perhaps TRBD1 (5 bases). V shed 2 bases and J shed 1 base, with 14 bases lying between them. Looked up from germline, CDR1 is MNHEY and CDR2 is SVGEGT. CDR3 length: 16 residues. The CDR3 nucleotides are TGTGCCAGCAGTTACATGACAGAAGGCCTTAACTATGGCTACACCTTC. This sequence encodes CASSYMTEGLNYGYTF.

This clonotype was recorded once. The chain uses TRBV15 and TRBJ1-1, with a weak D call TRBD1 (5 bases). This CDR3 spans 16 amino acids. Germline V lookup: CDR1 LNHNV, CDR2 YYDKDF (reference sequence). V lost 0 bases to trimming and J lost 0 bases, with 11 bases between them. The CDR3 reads CATSRDLDSLNTEAFF. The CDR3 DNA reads TGTGCCACCAGCAGAGACCTAGACAGCCTGAACACTGAAGCTTTCTTT.

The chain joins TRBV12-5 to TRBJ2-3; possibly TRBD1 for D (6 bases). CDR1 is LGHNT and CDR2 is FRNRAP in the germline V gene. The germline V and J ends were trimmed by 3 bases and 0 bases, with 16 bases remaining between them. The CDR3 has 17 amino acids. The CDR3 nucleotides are TGTGCTAGTGGTTTTTCATTACAGGGTCTGAGCACAGATACGCAGTATTTT. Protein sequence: CASGFSLQGLSTDTQYF.

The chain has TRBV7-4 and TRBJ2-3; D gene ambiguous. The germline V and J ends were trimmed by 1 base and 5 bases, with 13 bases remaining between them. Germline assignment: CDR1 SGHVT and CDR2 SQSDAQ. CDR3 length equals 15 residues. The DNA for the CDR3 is TGTGCCAGCAGCTTAGGATTTTTGGAGATAGATACGCAGTATTTT. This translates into CASSLGFLEIDTQYF.

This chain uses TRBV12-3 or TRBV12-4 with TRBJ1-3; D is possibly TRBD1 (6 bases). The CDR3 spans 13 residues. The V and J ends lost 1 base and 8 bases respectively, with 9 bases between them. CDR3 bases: TGTGCCAGCAGTTTAGGGGGGCAGGACACCATATATTTT. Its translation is CASSLGGQDTIYF.

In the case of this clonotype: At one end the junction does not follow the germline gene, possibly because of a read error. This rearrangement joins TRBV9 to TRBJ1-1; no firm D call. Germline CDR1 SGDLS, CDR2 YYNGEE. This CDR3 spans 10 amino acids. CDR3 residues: CASSAGGRTF. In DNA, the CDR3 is TGTGCCAGCAGCGCGGGAGGTAGGACCTTT.

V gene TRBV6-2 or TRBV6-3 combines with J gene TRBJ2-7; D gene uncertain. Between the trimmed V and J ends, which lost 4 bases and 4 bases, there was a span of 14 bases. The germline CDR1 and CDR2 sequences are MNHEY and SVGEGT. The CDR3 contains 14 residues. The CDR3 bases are TGTGCCAGCAGTTTAAACGTAATGGGGTACGAGCAGTACGTC. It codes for CASSLNVMGYEQYV.

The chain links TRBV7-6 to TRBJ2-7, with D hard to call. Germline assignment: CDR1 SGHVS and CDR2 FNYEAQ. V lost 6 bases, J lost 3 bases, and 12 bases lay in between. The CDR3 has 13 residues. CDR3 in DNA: TGTGCCAGCAGTGCCGGGTCACACTACGAGCAGTACGTC. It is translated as CASSAGSHYEQYV.

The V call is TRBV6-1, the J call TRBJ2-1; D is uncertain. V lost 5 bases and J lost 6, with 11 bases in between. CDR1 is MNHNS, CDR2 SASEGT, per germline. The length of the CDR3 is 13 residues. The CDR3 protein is CASSYGRFNEQFF. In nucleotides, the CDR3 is TGTGCCAGCAGTTACGGGCGATTCAATGAGCAGTTCTTC.